This T cell receptor beta chain was documented in a study of T cells after yellow fever vaccination. Whole-study results and caveats: Bulk-population clonotypes that are abundant could appear as contaminants in FACS-sorted repertoires.

This clonotype has a handful of counts. As yet, its antigen is unknown. 5'RACE template switching generated TCR cDNA, adding a universal primer site and UMIs. TCRdb itself ran the 5' RACE reads through MiXCR, one entry per CDR3 protein. The sample shows roughly 330,000 distinct CDR3 sequences, 6.5% to 8.5% of them seen only once. Germline V gene lookup returns CDR1 DFQATT and CDR2 SNEGSKA (reference sequence). This CDR3 spans 12 amino acids. The ends were cut back, 6 bases at V and 4 bases at J, with 12 bases in the middle. The TCR comes from a young man who received the YFV17D yellow fever vaccine. This sample comprised PBMCs, obtained roughly 47 days after the first yellow fever vaccination. The chain recombines TRBV20-1 with TRBJ2-5; TRBD1 might be the D (6 bases). CDR3 bases: TGCAGTGCCCGAGGACAGACAGAGACCCAGTACTTC. Amino acids: CSARGQTETQYF.